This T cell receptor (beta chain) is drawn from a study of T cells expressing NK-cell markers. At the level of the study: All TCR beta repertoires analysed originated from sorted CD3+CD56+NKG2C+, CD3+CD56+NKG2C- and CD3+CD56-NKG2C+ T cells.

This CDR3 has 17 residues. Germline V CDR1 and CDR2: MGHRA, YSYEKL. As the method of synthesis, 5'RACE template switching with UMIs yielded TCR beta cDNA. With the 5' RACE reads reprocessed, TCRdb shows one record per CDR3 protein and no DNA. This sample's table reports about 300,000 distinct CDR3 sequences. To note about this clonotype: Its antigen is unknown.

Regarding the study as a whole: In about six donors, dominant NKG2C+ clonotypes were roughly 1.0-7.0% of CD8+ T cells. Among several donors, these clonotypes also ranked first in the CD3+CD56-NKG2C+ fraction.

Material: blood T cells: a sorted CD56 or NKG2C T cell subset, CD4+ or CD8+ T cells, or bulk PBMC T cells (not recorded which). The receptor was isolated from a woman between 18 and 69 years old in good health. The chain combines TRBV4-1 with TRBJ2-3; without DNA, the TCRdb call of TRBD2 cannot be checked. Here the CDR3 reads CASSQYSTRAKADTQYF.